The sequence of this T cell receptor (beta chain) was determined in a study of identifying expanded T cells in peripheral blood. Generated by immunoSEQ multiplex PCR, the TCRdb table keeps only in-frame clones and is missing some. The repertoire consists of 70,000 to 95,000 clones, with almost 90% occurring once and the leading ten covering around 3.8%. The CDR3 has 13 amino acids. Trimming removed 5 bases at V and 0 bases at J, with 7 bases between. Germline V gives CDR1 SEHNR, CDR2 FQNEAQ (reference sequence). This clonotype was obtained from a person aged 18 to 70 in good health. Sample: blood. The chain is built from TRBV7-9 and TRBJ1-1; D gene uncertain. The CDR3 region has the DNA TGTGCCAGCAGCCACGGACTGAACACTGAAGCTTTCTTT. It yields the protein CASSHGLNTEAFF.